What follows are 20 T cell receptor beta chains derived from one specimen sequenced in a study of cytomegalovirus exposure and HLA in healthy donors. A multiplex PCR was run with 60 Vbeta primers and 13 Jbeta primers. Sequenced by immunoSEQ multiplex PCR; TCRdb stores in-frame clones only, minus some. The sample comprises some 130,000 clones, roughly two thirds of which are singletons, and around 1.6% rests with the top ten. The sequenced material came from PBMCs. These receptors all come from a man aged 25 to 40 in good health and CMV-seropositive.

This clone has just one count. This chain uses TRBV9 with TRBJ2-5; tentatively, D is TRBD1 (6 bases). The CDR3 contains 14 residues. Germline V gene lookup returns CDR1 SGDLS and CDR2 YYNGEE. V was clipped by 0 bases and J by 2 bases, with 8 bases between them. The CDR3 region has the DNA TGTGCCAGCAGCGTAGGGACAGCTCAAGAGACCCAGTACTTC. Its translation is CASSVGTAQETQYF.

This chain uses TRBV11-2 with TRBJ1-2; 7 nucleotides align to TRBD1. In germline, CDR1 is SGHAT, CDR2 FQNNGV. The CDR3 is made up of 15 amino acids. Trimming cost V 3 bases and J 3 bases; bases outside gene matches: 7. CDR3 in amino acids: CASSFIDRADYGYTF. The CDR3 nucleotides are TGTGCCAGCAGCTTCATCGACAGGGCAGACTATGGCTACACCTTC. Full variable domain (missing parts from reference TRBV11-2 and TRBJ1-2): EAGVAQSPRYKIIEKRQSVAFWCNPISGHATLYWYQQILGQGPKLLIQFQNNGVVDDSQLPKDRFSAERLKGVDSTLKIQPAKLEDSAVYLCASSFIDRADYGYTFGSGTRLTVV.

The table lists this clone with a count of one. J is TRBJ2-7 and V is TRBV6-1; TRBD2 agrees at 8 bases. V lost 1 base, J lost 5 bases, and 13 bases stayed unmatched. Germline values: CDR1 MNHNS, CDR2 SASEGT. The CDR3 consists of 17 residues. The DNA for the CDR3 is TGTGCCAGCAGTGAAGGAGTCGGACTAGCCAATCTCCACGAGCAGTACTTC. Translating gives CASSEGVGLANLHEQYF.

This clone was observed a few times. The chain carries TRBV21-1 and TRBJ1-5. TRBV21-1 is tagged as a pseudogene. The CDR3 runs 12 residues. The CDR3 here is CVGTESNQPQHF. CDR3 nucleotide sequence: TGTGTGGGGACTGAAAGCAATCAGCCCCAGCATTTT.

The chain employs TRBV28 and TRBJ1-4, with TRBD1 as a possible D gene (5 bases). The CDR3 spans 13 residues. Looked up from germline, CDR1 is MDHEN and CDR2 is SYDVKM. Between the trimmed V and J ends, which lost 3 bases and 7 bases, there was a span of 9 bases. DNA for the CDR3: TGTGCCAGCAGTTTTCAGACAGCTGAAAAACTGTTTTTT. It yields the protein CASSFQTAEKLFF.

The chain employs TRBV5-5 and TRBJ1-3; 8 bases align to TRBD1. Germline values: CDR1 SGHKS, CDR2 YYEKEE (reference sequence). V shed 5 bases and J 0 bases; nucleotides not matched to a gene: 10. This CDR3 has 17 amino acids. The CDR3 region is CASSQDRGLSSGNTIYF. CDR3 nucleotides: TGTGCCAGCAGTCAAGACAGGGGTCTCAGCTCTGGAAACACCATATATTTT. The full variable domain, with the rest looked up from reference TRBV5-5 and TRBJ1-3, is DAGVTQSPTHLIKTRGQQVTLRCSPISGHKSVSWYQQVLGQGPQFIFQYYEKEERGRGNFPDRFSARQFPNYSSELNVNALLLGDSALYLCASSQDRGLSSGNTIYFGEGSWLTVV.

The rearrangement links TRBV18 to TRBJ2-1; D gene uncertain. Per germline, CDR1 KGHSH and CDR2 LQKENI. The V gene lost 0 bases and the J gene lost 7 bases, with 13 bases spanning the gap. The length of the CDR3 is 15 residues. DNA of the CDR3: TGTGCCAGCTCACCACCGCGGCCAGAAGGTAATGAGCAGTTCTTC. Translating gives CASSPPRPEGNEQFF.

The chain has TRBV5-4 and TRBJ2-5, with D maybe TRBD2 (5 bases). The CDR3 extends over 15 amino acids. Germline-derived CDR1 and CDR2 are SGHNT and YYREEE (reference sequence). Trimming removed 0 bases from V and 1 base from J, with 10 bases in between. The CDR3, as DNA: TGTGCCAGCAGCTTGGATCCGGGGTCCCAAGAGACCCAGTACTTC. Translated: CASSLDPGSQETQYF.

This clone was detected once. CDR3 in DNA: TGTGCCACCAGCAGAGTCAGTGGTAATGAAAAACTGTTTTTT. Translation gives CATSRVSGNEKLFF. V is TRBV15 and J is TRBJ1-4; D gene unclear. Trimming removed 1 base from V and 4 bases from J, with 7 bases in between. Germline V gives CDR1 LNHNV, CDR2 YYDKDF (reference sequence). The CDR3 is 14 amino acids.

This clone has more than one count but fewer than ten. The chain carries TRBV28 and TRBJ2-7; TRBD1 agrees at 8 bases. This CDR3 is built from 14 residues. Germline CDR1 reads MDHEN; CDR2 reads SYDVKM. After removal of 4 bases from V and 1 base from J, the junction contained 3 bases not matched to a gene. CDR3 loop: CASSSQGVSYEQYF. CDR3 DNA: TGTGCCAGCAGTTCACAGGGGGTGTCCTACGAGCAGTACTTC.

The V gene is TRBV11-3, the J gene TRBJ2-3, with D perhaps TRBD2 (5 bases). Trimming left V 3 bases short and J 1 base short, with 8 bases between. CDR1 and CDR2 from the germline V gene are SGHNT and YENEEA. The CDR3 loop spans 14 amino acids. The CDR3 nucleotides read TGTGCCAGCAGCTTCGGGGTGGGCACAGATACGCAGTATTTT. Its translation is CASSFGVGTDTQYF.

This clone turned up a few times. The gene calls are TRBV7-8 and TRBJ1-1, with D uncertain. Germline V lookup: CDR1 SGHVS, CDR2 FQNEAQ. The CDR3 runs to 13 residues. Trimming removed 5 bases from V and 1 base from J, with 8 bases in between. CDR3 sequence: CASSLRRNTEAFF. The CDR3 region has the DNA TGTGCCAGCAGCCTTCGGAGGAACACTGAAGCTTTCTTT.

This clone was counted once. Other nucleotide sequences from this sample produce the same CDR3. The rearrangement links TRBV30 to TRBJ2-1, with no clear D. With 3 bases removed from V and 8 bases from J, the gap between germline ends came to 23 bases. The germline CDR1 and CDR2 sequences are GTSNPN and SVGIG (reference sequence). The CDR3 covers 16 residues. CDR3 region: CAWSKLGVFRRDEQFF. In nucleotides, the CDR3 is TGTGCCTGGAGCAAGTTAGGAGTCTTTAGGAGAGATGAGCAGTTCTTC.

The chain recombines TRBV27 with TRBJ2-1, with TRBD1 identical over 8 bases. V lost 5 bases, J lost 1 base, and 4 bases stayed unmatched. Germline V gives CDR1 MNHEY, CDR2 SMNVEV (reference sequence). The length of the CDR3 is 15 residues. The CDR3 reads CASSDGTGSYNEQFF. The CDR3 nucleotides are TGTGCCAGCAGTGATGGGACAGGATCCTACAATGAGCAGTTCTTC.

The rearrangement joins TRBV28 to TRBJ1-5, with D hard to call. Trimming removed 5 bases from V and 7 bases from J, with 12 bases in between. The CDR3 extends over 13 amino acids. The germline CDR1 and CDR2 sequences are MDHEN and SYDVKM. The CDR3 DNA sequence: TGTGCCAGCAGTAGAGGGATGGTGCAGCCCCAGCATTTT. Its translation is CASSRGMVQPQHF.

The CDR3 loop is CATQVNTEAFF. CDR3 coding DNA: TGTGCCACCCAGGTGAACACTGAAGCTTTCTTT. This chain uses TRBV6-1 with TRBJ1-1, with D unresolved. From germline, CDR1 is MNHNS and CDR2 SASEGT. Trimming pared 10 bases from V and 0 bases from J, leaving 6 bases between. The CDR3 runs 11 residues.

DNA for the CDR3: TGCGCCAGCAGCTTCGGGGGTTACAATGAGCAGTTCTTC. It translates to CASSFGGYNEQFF. The gene calls are TRBV5-1 and TRBJ2-1, with D tentatively TRBD2 (6 bases). Looked up from germline, CDR1 is SGHRS and CDR2 is YFSETQ. The CDR3 sequence is 13 residues long. V gave up 2 bases and J gave up 4 bases, with 7 bases separating them. The complete variable domain, with remaining parts taken from reference TRBV5-1 and TRBJ2-1, reads KAGVTQTPRYLIKTRGQQVTLSCSPISGHRSVSWYQQTPGQGLQFLFEYFSETQRNKGNFPGRFSGRQFSNSRSEMNVSTLELGDSALYLCASSFGGYNEQFFGPGTRLTVL.

The chain couples TRBV10-3 to TRBJ2-1; TRBD2 agrees at 7 bases. Germline V gene sequence: CDR1 ENHRY, CDR2 SYGVKD. This CDR3 is built from 15 residues. V shed 4 bases and J 3 bases; nucleotides not matched to a gene: 6. The CDR3 DNA sequence: TGTGCCATCAGTGCAGCGGGAAAGGTCTACAATGAGCAGTTCTTC. The encoded protein is CAISAAGKVYNEQFF.

This clone was observed a few times. The rearrangement joins TRBV13 to TRBJ2-6; 11 bases fit TRBD1. V shed 5 bases, J shed 3 bases, and the junction held 9 bases outside the gene matches. The CDR3 is 18 amino acids. CDR1 PRHDT and CDR2 FYEKMQ come from the germline V gene (reference sequence). CDR3 nucleotides: TGTGCCAGCAGCACCAGGACAGGGGGCGTAGGTGGGGCCAACGTCCTGACTTTC. This translates into CASSTRTGGVGGANVLTF.

This clone appeared a few times. The chain couples TRBV6-5 to TRBJ2-1; 7 bases align to TRBD1. V dropped 2 bases and J dropped 7; count of bases not matched to a gene: 11. Germline CDR1 reads MNHEY; CDR2 reads SVGAGI. The CDR3 contains 16 residues. Here the CDR3 DNA reads TGTGCCAGCAGTTACGGCTGGGACAGACCGGGGAATGAGCAGTTCTTC. As protein: CASSYGWDRPGNEQFF.